The 9 T cell receptor beta chains below were found in one sample sequenced in a study of CD8 T cells in Susac syndrome. Reverse transcription of roughly 0.5 to 1 ug RNA used random hexamers. In TCRdb, the immunoSEQ multiplex PCR reads were re-called with MiXCR into one record per CDR3 protein. Among 150,000 to 200,000 distinct CDR3 sequences listed, about 91% were seen once. Sequences were obtained from CD4+ T cells from PBMCs. These receptors were obtained from a human donor with Susac syndrome.

V gene TRBV15 combines with J gene TRBJ2-5; 7 nucleotides align to TRBD1. CDR1 is LNHNV, CDR2 YYDKDF, per germline (reference sequence). The length of the CDR3 is 13 residues. The ends lost 5 bases at V and 5 bases at J; junction bases unmatched: 5. CDR3 nucleotides: TGTGCCACCAGCGGCAACAGGGGCGAGACCCAGTACTTC. Protein product: CATSGNRGETQYF.

This rearrangement joins TRBV19 to TRBJ2-4, with D possibly being TRBD2 (5 bases). The length of the CDR3 is 17 residues. CDR1 is LNHDA, CDR2 SQIVND, per germline (reference sequence). V was clipped by 5 bases and J by 6 bases, with 23 bases between them. The CDR3 sequence is CASSPLGSPAERNIQYF. CDR3 DNA sequence: TGTGCCAGTAGTCCCCTGGGGAGCCCAGCCGAGCGAAACATTCAGTACTTC.

This chain connects TRBV5-1 to TRBJ2-1, with 10 bases aligning to TRBD2. V trimming: 1 base; J trimming: 8 bases; junction bases outside the gene matches: 9. From germline, CDR1 is SGHRS and CDR2 YFSETQ. CDR3 length: 16 amino acids. CDR3 DNA: TGCGCCAGCAGCTTGTGGCGGGGGCTAGCGGGAGATGAGCAGTTCTTC. Translation gives CASSLWRGLAGDEQFF.

V is TRBV6-1 and J is TRBJ2-3; TRBD2 might be the D (6 bases). CDR1 and CDR2 (germline): MNHNS, SASEGT. The CDR3 runs 14 residues. V was clipped by 7 bases and J by 2 bases, with 13 bases between them. The CDR3 loop is CASITGSPTDTQYF. The CDR3 coding sequence is TGTGCCAGCATAACCGGGAGCCCCACAGATACGCAGTATTTT.

The gene calls are TRBV12-3 or TRBV12-4 and TRBJ2-7; 14 positions match TRBD2. The CDR3 has 16 residues. V was clipped by 2 bases and J by 3 bases; unmatched bases: 3. The CDR3 protein is CASSLSGTSGGYEQYF. For the CDR3, the DNA is TGTGCCAGCAGTTTATCCGGGACTAGCGGGGGCTACGAGCAGTACTTC.

The chain employs TRBV29-1 and TRBJ2-3; D possibly corresponds to TRBD2 (6 bases). The CDR3 runs 12 residues. Germline CDR1 reads SQVTM; CDR2 reads ANQGSEA. The V and J ends lost 4 bases and 4 bases respectively, with 9 bases between them. CDR3 bases: TGCAGCGTTGTTTCGGGGGCAGATACGCAGTATTTT. This translates into CSVVSGADTQYF.

The rearrangement uses TRBV3-1 and TRBJ2-7; D gene ambiguous. The V end lost 1 base, the J end lost 5 bases, and 6 bases lay between the germline ends. The CDR3 extends over 12 amino acids. The V gene's germline CDR1 is LGHDT and CDR2 YNNKEL (reference sequence). The CDR3 coding sequence is TGTGCCAGCAGCCAAGTGAATCACGAGCAGTACTTC. Amino acid sequence: CASSQVNHEQYF.

V and J are TRBV7-9 and TRBJ1-4; 7 nucleotides agree with TRBD1. Unmatched junction bases numbered 6, after V lost 3 bases and J lost 8 bases. The germline CDR1 and CDR2 sequences are SEHNR and FQNEAQ (reference sequence). The CDR3 has 14 amino acids. CDR3 nucleotides: TGTGCCAGCAGCTTTGGGACAGAAGTAGAAAAACTGTTTTTT. As protein: CASSFGTEVEKLFF.

The chain uses TRBV4-1 and TRBJ1-1, with D uncertain. Trimming removed 4 bases from V and 1 base from J, with 13 bases in between. Per germline, CDR1 MGHRA and CDR2 YSYEKL. There are 15 residues in the CDR3. The CDR3 coding sequence is TGCGCCAGCAGCCCCCAAGTGGCAGGGAACACTGAAGCTTTCTTT. Amino acid sequence: CASSPQVAGNTEAFF.